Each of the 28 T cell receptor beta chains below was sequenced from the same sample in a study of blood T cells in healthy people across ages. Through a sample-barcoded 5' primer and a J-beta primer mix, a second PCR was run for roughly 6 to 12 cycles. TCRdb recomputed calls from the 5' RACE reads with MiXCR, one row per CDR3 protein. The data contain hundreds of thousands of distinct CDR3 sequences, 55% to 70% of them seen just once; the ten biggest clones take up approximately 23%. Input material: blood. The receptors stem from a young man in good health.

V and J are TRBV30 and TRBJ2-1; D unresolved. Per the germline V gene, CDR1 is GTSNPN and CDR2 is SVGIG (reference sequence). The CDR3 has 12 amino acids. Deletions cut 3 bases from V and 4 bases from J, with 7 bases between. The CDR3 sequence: CAWSYLYNEQFF. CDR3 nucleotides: TGTGCCTGGAGCTACTTATACAATGAGCAGTTCTTC. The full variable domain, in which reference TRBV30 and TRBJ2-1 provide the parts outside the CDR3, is SQTIHQWPATLVQPVGSPLSLECTVEGTSNPNLYWYRQAAGRGLQLLFYSVGIGQISSEVPQNLSASRPQDRQFILSSKKLLLSDSGFYLCAWSYLYNEQFFGPGTRLTVL.

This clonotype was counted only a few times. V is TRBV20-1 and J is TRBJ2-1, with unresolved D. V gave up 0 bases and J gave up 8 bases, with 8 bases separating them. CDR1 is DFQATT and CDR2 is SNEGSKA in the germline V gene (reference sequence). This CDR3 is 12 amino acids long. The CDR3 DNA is TGCAGTGCTAGAGATCAGCCCGATGAGCAGTTCTTC. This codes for CSARDQPDEQFF.

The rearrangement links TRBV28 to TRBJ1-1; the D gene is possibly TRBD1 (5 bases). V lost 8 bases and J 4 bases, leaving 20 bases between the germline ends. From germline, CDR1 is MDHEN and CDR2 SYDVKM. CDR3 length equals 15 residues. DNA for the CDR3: TGTGCCAGCTCAGGGTGGGGACGAGGCGGCACTGAAGCTTTCTTT. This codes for CASSGWGRGGTEAFF. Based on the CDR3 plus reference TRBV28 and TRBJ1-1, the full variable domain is DVKVTQSSRYLVKRTGEKVFLECVQDMDHENMFWYRQDPGLGLRLIYFSYDVKMKEKGDIPEGYSVSREKKERFSLILESASTNQTSMYLCASSGWGRGGTEAFFGQGTRLTVV.

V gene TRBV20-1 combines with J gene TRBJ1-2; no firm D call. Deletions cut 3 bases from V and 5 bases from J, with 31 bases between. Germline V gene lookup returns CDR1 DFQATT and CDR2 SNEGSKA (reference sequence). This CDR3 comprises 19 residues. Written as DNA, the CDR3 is TGCAGTGCTAGGATTTCACGAGGCCGCGGAACAGCATCTGATTATGGCTACACCTTC. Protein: CSARISRGRGTASDYGYTF.

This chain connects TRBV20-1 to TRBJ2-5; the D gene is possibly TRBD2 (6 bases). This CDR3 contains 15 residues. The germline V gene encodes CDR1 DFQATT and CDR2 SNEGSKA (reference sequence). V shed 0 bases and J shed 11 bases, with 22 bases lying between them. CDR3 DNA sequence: TGCAGTGCTAGAGATCGTATTGGCGGGGTTCCTGAGCAGTACTTC. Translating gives CSARDRIGGVPEQYF.

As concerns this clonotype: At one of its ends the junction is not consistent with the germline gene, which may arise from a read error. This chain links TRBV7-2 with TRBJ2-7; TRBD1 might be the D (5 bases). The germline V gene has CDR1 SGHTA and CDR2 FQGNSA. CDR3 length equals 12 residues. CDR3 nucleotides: TGTGTCAGCAGCTTAGCTCTTGGGGCCCAGTACTTC. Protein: CVSSLALGAQYF.

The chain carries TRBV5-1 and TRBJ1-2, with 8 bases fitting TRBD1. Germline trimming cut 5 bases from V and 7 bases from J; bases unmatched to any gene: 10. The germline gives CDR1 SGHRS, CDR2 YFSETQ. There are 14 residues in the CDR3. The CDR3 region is CASSSRGQGGGYTF. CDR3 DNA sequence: TGCGCCAGCAGTTCACGTGGACAGGGCGGTGGCTACACCTTC.

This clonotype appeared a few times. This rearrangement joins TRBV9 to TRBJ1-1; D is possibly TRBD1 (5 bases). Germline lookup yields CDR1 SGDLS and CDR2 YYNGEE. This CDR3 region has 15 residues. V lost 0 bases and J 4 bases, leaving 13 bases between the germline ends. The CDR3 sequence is CASSVGAGRGTEAFF. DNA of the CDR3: TGTGCCAGCAGCGTAGGGGCAGGGCGCGGCACTGAAGCTTTCTTT.

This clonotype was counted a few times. The CDR3: CSASQGQGWSGGYTF. The CDR3 bases are TGCAGTGCTAGTCAGGGACAGGGTTGGTCGGGTGGCTACACCTTC. V and J are TRBV20-1 and TRBJ1-2; 9 bases agree with TRBD1. This CDR3 has 15 amino acids. V shed 3 bases and J 7 bases; nucleotides not matched to a gene: 12. Looked up from germline, CDR1 is DFQATT and CDR2 is SNEGSKA (reference sequence).

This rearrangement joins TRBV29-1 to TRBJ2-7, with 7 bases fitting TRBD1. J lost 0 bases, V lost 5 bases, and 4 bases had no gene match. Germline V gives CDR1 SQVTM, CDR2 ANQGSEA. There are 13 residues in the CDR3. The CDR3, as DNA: TGCAGCGTTCAGGGGGACAACTCCTACGAGCAGTACTTC. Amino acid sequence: CSVQGDNSYEQYF.

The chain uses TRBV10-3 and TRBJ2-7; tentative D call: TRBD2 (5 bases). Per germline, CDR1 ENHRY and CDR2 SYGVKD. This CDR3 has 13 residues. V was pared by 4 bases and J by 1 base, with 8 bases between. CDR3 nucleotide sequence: TGTGCCATCAGTGGCGAGGGTTCCTACGAGCAGTACTTC. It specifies CAISGEGSYEQYF.

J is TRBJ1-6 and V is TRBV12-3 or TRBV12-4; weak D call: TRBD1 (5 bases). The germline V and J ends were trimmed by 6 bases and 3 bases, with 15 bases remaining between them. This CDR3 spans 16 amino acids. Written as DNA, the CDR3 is TGTGCCAGCAGCCCGGATATGCAGGGCTATAATTCACCCCTCCACTTT. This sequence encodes CASSPDMQGYNSPLHF.

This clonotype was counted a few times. The CDR3 sequence is CSVAGESGTEQYF. DNA for the CDR3: TGCAGCGTTGCAGGGGAGTCAGGGACCGAGCAGTACTTC. This sequence joins TRBV29-1 and TRBJ2-7; maybe TRBD1 (6 bases). The CDR3 is 13 residues long. V lost 4 bases, J lost 6 bases, and 16 bases lay in between. Germline V gives CDR1 SQVTM, CDR2 ANQGSEA.

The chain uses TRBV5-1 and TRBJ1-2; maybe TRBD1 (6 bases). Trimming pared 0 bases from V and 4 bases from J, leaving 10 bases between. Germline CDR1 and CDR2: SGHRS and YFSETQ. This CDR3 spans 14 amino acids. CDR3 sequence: CASSLGDRSYGYTF. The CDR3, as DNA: TGCGCCAGCAGCTTGGGTGACAGGTCCTATGGCTACACCTTC.

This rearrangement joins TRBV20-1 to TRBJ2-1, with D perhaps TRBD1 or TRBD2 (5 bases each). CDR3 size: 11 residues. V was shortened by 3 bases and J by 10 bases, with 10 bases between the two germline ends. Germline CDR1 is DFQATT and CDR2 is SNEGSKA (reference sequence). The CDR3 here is CSARGEREQFF. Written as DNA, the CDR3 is TGCAGTGCTAGGGGGGAGCGGGAGCAGTTCTTC.

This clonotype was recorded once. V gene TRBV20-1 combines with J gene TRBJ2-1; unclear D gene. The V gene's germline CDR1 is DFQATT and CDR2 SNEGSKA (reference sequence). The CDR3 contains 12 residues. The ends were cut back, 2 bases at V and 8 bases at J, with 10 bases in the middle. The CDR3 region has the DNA TGCAGTGCTAGATGGGGTCGACATGAGCAGTTCTTC. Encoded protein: CSARWGRHEQFF.

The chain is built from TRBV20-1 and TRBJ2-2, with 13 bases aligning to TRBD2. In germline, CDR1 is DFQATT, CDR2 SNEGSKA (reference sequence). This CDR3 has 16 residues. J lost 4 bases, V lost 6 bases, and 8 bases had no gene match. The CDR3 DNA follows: TGCAGTGCGCTCTCCACTAGCGGGGGGGTCACCGGGGAGCTGTTTTTT. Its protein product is CSALSTSGGVTGELFF.

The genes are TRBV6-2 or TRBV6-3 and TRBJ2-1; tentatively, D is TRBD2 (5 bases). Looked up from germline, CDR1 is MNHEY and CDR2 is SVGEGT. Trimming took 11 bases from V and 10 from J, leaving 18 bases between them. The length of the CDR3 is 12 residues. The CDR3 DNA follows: TGTGCCGTTCAGGACGGCAGGAGGGAGCAGTTCTTC. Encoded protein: CAVQDGRREQFF.

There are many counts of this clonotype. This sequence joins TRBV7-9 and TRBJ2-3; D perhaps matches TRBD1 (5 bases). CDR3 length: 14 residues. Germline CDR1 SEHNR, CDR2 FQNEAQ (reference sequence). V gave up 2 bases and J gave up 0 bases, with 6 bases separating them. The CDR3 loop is CASSLRGSTDTQYF. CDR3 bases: TGTGCCAGCAGCTTAAGGGGTAGCACAGATACGCAGTATTTT.

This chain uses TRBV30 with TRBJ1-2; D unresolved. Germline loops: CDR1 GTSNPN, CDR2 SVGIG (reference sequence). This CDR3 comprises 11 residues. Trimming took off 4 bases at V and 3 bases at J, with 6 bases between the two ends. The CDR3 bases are TGTGCCTGGATCGCATACTATGGCTACACCTTC. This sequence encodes CAWIAYYGYTF. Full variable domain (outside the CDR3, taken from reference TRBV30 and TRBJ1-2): SQTIHQWPATLVQPVGSPLSLECTVEGTSNPNLYWYRQAAGRGLQLLFYSVGIGQISSEVPQNLSASRPQDRQFILSSKKLLLSDSGFYLCAWIAYYGYTFGSGTRLTVV.

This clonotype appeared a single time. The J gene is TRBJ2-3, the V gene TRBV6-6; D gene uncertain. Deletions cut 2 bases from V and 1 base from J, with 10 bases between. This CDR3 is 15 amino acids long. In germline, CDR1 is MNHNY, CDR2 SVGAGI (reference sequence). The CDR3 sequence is CASSYGEGRTDTQYF. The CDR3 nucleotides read TGTGCCAGCAGTTACGGGGAAGGACGCACAGATACGCAGTATTTT.

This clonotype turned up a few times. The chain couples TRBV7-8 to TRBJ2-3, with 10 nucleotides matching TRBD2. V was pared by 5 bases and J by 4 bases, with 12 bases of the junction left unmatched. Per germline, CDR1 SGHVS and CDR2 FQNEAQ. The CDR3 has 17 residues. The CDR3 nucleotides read TGTGCCAGCAGCCAAGCAACTAGCGGGAACGGGGCAGATACGCAGTATTTT. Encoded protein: CASSQATSGNGADTQYF.

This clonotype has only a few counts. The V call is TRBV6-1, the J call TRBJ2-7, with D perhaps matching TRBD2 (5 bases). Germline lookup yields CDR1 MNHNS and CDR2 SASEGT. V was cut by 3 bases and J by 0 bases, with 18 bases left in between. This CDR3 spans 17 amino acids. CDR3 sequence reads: CASSDFQWPTSSYEQYF. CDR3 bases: TGTGCCAGCAGTGATTTCCAATGGCCAACTAGCTCCTACGAGCAGTACTTC.

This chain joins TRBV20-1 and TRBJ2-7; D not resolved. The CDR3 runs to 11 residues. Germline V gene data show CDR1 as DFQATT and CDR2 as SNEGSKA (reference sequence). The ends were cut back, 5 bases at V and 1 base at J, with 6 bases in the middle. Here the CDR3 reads CSALQSYEQYF. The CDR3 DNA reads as TGCAGTGCTCTACAGTCCTACGAGCAGTACTTC.

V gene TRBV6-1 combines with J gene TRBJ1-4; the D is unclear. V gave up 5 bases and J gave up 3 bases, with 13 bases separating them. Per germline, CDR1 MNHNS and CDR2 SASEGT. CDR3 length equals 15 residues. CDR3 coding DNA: TGTGCCAGCAGTTATACGCGCAACTCTAATGAAAAACTGTTTTTT. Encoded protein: CASSYTRNSNEKLFF.

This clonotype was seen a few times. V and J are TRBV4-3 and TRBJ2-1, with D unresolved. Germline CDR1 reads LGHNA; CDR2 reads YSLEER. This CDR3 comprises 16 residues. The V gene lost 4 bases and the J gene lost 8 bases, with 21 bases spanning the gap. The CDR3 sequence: CASSREREVRYDEQFF. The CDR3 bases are TGCGCCAGCAGCCGGGAAAGAGAGGTGCGGTATGATGAGCAGTTCTTC.

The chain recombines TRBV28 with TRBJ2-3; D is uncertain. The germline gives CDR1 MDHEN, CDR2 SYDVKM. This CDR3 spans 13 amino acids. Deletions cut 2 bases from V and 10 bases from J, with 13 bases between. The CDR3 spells CASSLPVTPAQYF. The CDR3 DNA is TGTGCCAGCAGTTTACCGGTTACGCCCGCGCAGTATTTT.

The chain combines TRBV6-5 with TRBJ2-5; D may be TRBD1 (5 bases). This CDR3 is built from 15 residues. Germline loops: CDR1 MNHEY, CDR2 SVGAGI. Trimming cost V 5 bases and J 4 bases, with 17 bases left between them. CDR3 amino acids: CASSKGWPGIETQYF. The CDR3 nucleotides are TGTGCCAGCAGTAAGGGGTGGCCGGGTATAGAGACCCAGTACTTC.